The 5 T cell receptor beta chains given below trace back to one sample, sequenced in a study of CD8 T cells in Susac syndrome. Random hexamers were used to reverse transcribe an amount of roughly 0.5 to 1 ug RNA. TCRdb recomputed calls from the immunoSEQ multiplex PCR reads with MiXCR, one row per CDR3 protein. Of under 200,000 distinct CDR3 sequences listed, around 96% are singletons. The sequenced sample consisted of CD4+ T cells from PBMCs. These receptors were taken from a human donor with Susac syndrome.

The rearrangement joins TRBV15 to TRBJ2-7; D might be TRBD2 (6 bases). This CDR3 has 14 residues. The germline V and J ends were trimmed by 1 base and 4 bases, with 11 bases remaining between them. Germline values: CDR1 LNHNV, CDR2 YYDKDF (reference sequence). The CDR3 is CATSRGERGYEQYF. For the CDR3, the DNA is TGTGCCACCAGCAGAGGGGAACGGGGGTACGAGCAGTACTTC.

This chain uses TRBV4-3 with TRBJ2-1; weak D call: TRBD1 (5 bases). CDR1 and CDR2 (germline): LGHNA, YSLEER. The CDR3 spans 14 residues. V lost 3 bases and J lost 9, with 15 bases in between. Written as DNA, the CDR3 is TGCGCCAGCAGCCAGGTCGGTGATAGGGGTGAGCAGTTCTTC. Protein sequence: CASSQVGDRGEQFF.

The chain carries TRBV6-2 or TRBV6-3 and TRBJ2-7, with D unclear. V was clipped by 6 bases and J by 3 bases, with 12 bases between them. Germline values: CDR1 MNHEY, CDR2 SVGEGT. The CDR3 covers 13 residues. This chain's CDR3 is CASSRGAFYEQYV. The CDR3 nucleotides read TGTGCCAGCAGCCGCGGAGCTTTCTACGAGCAGTACGTC.

V is TRBV27 and J is TRBJ1-2, with D unclear. The germline CDR1 and CDR2 sequences are MNHEY and SMNVEV (reference sequence). The germline V and J ends were trimmed by 0 bases and 4 bases, with 12 bases remaining between them. The length of the CDR3 is 15 residues. The CDR3 sequence: CASSLSKGRVYGYTF. In nucleotides, the CDR3 is TGTGCCAGCAGTTTATCGAAGGGTCGGGTCTATGGCTACACCTTC.

The chain uses TRBV2 and TRBJ2-3, with unresolved D. Per the germline V gene, CDR1 is SNHLY and CDR2 is FYNNEI. The CDR3 contains 14 residues. V lost 0 bases and J 6 bases, leaving 10 bases between the germline ends. In nucleotides, the CDR3 is TGTGCCAGCAGTGAAGCGCTCGCCCGCGATACGCAGTATTTT. Protein sequence: CASSEALARDTQYF.